The 15 T cell receptor beta chains given below trace back to one sample, sequenced in a study of T-cell reconstitution after alpha-beta-depleted transplantation in children. During its preparation, the TCRbeta library received unique molecular identifiers. TCRdb recomputed calls from the PCR reads with MiXCR, one row per CDR3 protein. The table has 200,000 to 250,000 distinct CDR3 sequences, about 9.5% seen once; the top ten hold 5.5% to 8%. The sample was PBMCs from the stem cell graft donor, taken from the stem cell graft. The receptors derive from a human donor who donated a stem cell graft to a child with acute lymphoblastic leukemia.

This clonotype was seen more than once but under ten times. The chain joins TRBV4-1 to TRBJ1-1; 7 bases agree with TRBD1. The CDR3 spans 13 residues. Germline loops: CDR1 MGHRA, CDR2 YSYEKL. After removal of 1 base from V and 8 bases from J, the junction contained 4 bases not matched to a gene. The CDR3 reads CASSQAWDSEAFF. CDR3 bases: TGCGCCAGCAGCCAAGCGTGGGACAGCGAAGCTTTCTTT.

The V gene is TRBV20-1, the J gene TRBJ1-2; 9 bases map to TRBD1. This CDR3 is built from 14 residues. CDR1 is DFQATT and CDR2 is SNEGSKA in the germline V gene (reference sequence). V dropped 1 base and J dropped 8; count of bases not matched to a gene: 8. The CDR3 DNA follows: TGCAGTGCTAGAGTTGACAGGGGGACCTGGGGCTACACCTTC. Protein: CSARVDRGTWGYTF.

Only a few counts were recorded for this clonotype. This sequence joins TRBV6-1 and TRBJ2-7, with D possibly TRBD1 on 6 matching bases. In germline, CDR1 is MNHNS, CDR2 SASEGT. This CDR3 has 15 amino acids. Between the trimmed V and J ends, which lost 2 bases and 3 bases, there was a span of 14 bases. The CDR3 loop is CASSESQGISYEQYF. CDR3 nucleotide sequence: TGTGCCAGCAGTGAAAGTCAGGGGATTAGCTACGAGCAGTACTTC.

This clonotype was found many times. V and J are TRBV5-6 and TRBJ1-1, with a tentative D call TRBD1 (5 bases). CDR3 size: 14 residues. Between the trimmed V and J ends, which lost 3 bases and 1 base, there was a span of 10 bases. The germline CDR1 and CDR2 sequences are SGHDT and YYEEEE. This CDR3 is CASSWRGPNTEAFF. CDR3 DNA sequence: TGTGCCAGCAGCTGGAGGGGTCCGAACACTGAAGCTTTCTTT.

This clonotype has only a few counts. The chain recombines TRBV7-9 with TRBJ2-7; D is ambiguous. Germline V lookup: CDR1 SEHNR, CDR2 FQNEAQ (reference sequence). With 3 bases removed from V and 4 bases from J, the gap between germline ends came to 10 bases. The CDR3 is 13 amino acids. The chain's CDR3 is CASSFGDGYEQYF. For the CDR3, the DNA is TGTGCCAGCAGCTTCGGCGATGGGTACGAGCAGTACTTC.

This clonotype was counted many times. The chain couples TRBV7-2 to TRBJ2-5, with TRBD2 matching 8 bases. The length of the CDR3 is 15 residues. Trimming removed 7 bases from V and 4 bases from J; junction bases left unmatched: 11. In germline, CDR1 is SGHTA, CDR2 FQGNSA. In DNA, the CDR3 is TGTGCCAGCATCATTGGACCCGGACTAGCAGAGACCCAGTACTTC. Residues: CASIIGPGLAETQYF.

This clonotype was seen ten or more times. V is TRBV7-9 and J is TRBJ1-4; 7 nucleotides align to TRBD1. The length of the CDR3 is 15 residues. V gave up 5 bases and J gave up 8 bases; unmatched junction bases: 11. Germline lookup yields CDR1 SEHNR and CDR2 FQNEAQ (reference sequence). Written as DNA, the CDR3 is TGTGCCAGCAGCCCCGGGACAGCCTATCGGGAAAAACTGTTTTTT. Its translation is CASSPGTAYREKLFF. Full variable domain (missing parts from reference TRBV7-9 and TRBJ1-4): DTGVSQNPRHKITKRGQNVTFRCDPISEHNRLYWYRQTLGQGPEFLTYFQNEAQLEKSRLLSDRFSAERPKGSFSTLEIQRTEQGDSAMYLCASSPGTAYREKLFFGSGTQLSVL.

This clonotype was observed a few times. V usage is TRBV11-2 and J usage is TRBJ1-6; 7 nucleotides line up with TRBD1. The J segment lost 8 bases and the V segment lost 5 bases, leaving 15 bases of the junction unmatched. Germline V gene data show CDR1 as SGHAT and CDR2 as FQNNGV. CDR3 length equals 17 residues. The CDR3 sequence: CASSQLGWYRGDSPLHF. CDR3 coding DNA: TGTGCCAGCAGCCAGTTAGGGTGGTACAGGGGAGATTCACCCCTCCACTTT.

This clonotype has ten or more counts. The chain employs TRBV20-1 and TRBJ2-7; 9 nucleotides match TRBD1. V dropped 0 bases and J dropped 3; count of bases not matched to a gene: 6. This CDR3 is built from 15 residues. From germline, CDR1 is DFQATT and CDR2 SNEGSKA (reference sequence). The chain's CDR3 is CSARDRDRVVYEQYF. DNA for the CDR3: TGCAGTGCTAGAGATCGGGACAGGGTAGTCTACGAGCAGTACTTC.

This clonotype was observed a few times. This chain links TRBV5-1 with TRBJ1-1; D ambiguous. The germline V and J ends were trimmed by 2 bases and 4 bases, with 12 bases remaining between them. This CDR3 comprises 14 residues. The V gene's germline CDR1 is SGHRS and CDR2 YFSETQ. CDR3 loop: CASSFTTLSTEAFF. CDR3 nucleotides: TGCGCCAGCAGCTTTACGACACTTTCCACTGAAGCTTTCTTT.

This clonotype was recorded at least ten times. V is TRBV5-1 and J is TRBJ1-1; 9 nucleotides match TRBD1. Germline lookup yields CDR1 SGHRS and CDR2 YFSETQ. Germline trimming cut 3 bases from V and 4 bases from J; bases unmatched to any gene: 10. The CDR3 runs 16 residues. The CDR3 bases are TGCGCCAGCAGCTCAGCGGACAGGGGATTTGTCACTGAAGCTTTCTTT. This gives the protein CASSSADRGFVTEAFF.

This clonotype was picked up many times. CDR3 loop: CASSLARGGFSTDTQYF. In DNA, the CDR3 is TGTGCCAGCAGCTTAGCTCGAGGGGGTTTTAGCACAGATACGCAGTATTTT. The genes are TRBV7-2 and TRBJ2-3; TRBD1 is a possible D gene (6 bases). Germline V lookup: CDR1 SGHTA, CDR2 FQGNSA. V lost 0 bases and J 0 bases, leaving 13 bases between the germline ends. The CDR3 is made up of 17 amino acids.

This clonotype was counted only a few times. The chain's CDR3 is CASSLTGVLNTEAFF. The CDR3 nucleotides are TGCGCCAGCAGCTTGACAGGCGTTCTGAACACTGAAGCTTTCTTT. The chain is built from TRBV5-1 and TRBJ1-1; D possibly corresponds to TRBD1 (5 bases). With 1 base removed from V and 0 bases from J, the gap between germline ends came to 10 bases. In germline, CDR1 is SGHRS, CDR2 YFSETQ. The CDR3 has 15 amino acids.

This clonotype was seen more than once but under ten times. The chain is built from TRBV12-3 or TRBV12-4 and TRBJ1-5; no reliable D call. CDR3 size: 13 residues. Trimming shortened V by 2 bases and J by 7 bases, and 9 bases separated the two germline ends. CDR3 sequence reads: CASSLSSEQPQHF. The CDR3 DNA sequence: TGTGCCAGCAGTTTAAGCTCGGAACAGCCCCAGCATTTT.

The gene calls are TRBV14 and TRBJ2-2; TRBD2 might be the D (6 bases). V lost 5 bases and J 6 bases, leaving 13 bases between the germline ends. Looked up from germline, CDR1 is SGHDN and CDR2 is FVKESK. This CDR3 has 14 amino acids. The chain's CDR3 is CASSDFGGPGELFF. As DNA, the CDR3 is TGTGCCAGCAGCGACTTCGGGGGTCCCGGGGAGCTGTTTTTT.